Described below is a single T cell receptor beta chain sequence and its context. The data belong to a study of blood T cell repertoires in COVID-19. Clones were sequenced by immunoSEQ multiplex PCR, and TCRdb holds only the in-frame ones, with some missing. Of over 95,000 clones listed, over 75% are singletons. The sample was peripheral blood. The origin of this receptor is a woman in her 70s who had recovered from COVID-19.

The CDR3 loop is CASSIGGGGNIQYF. The CDR3 nucleotides read TGTGCCAGTAGTATAGGGGGAGGCGGGAACATTCAGTACTTC. The rearrangement joins TRBV19 to TRBJ2-4, with D possibly matching TRBD2 (6 bases). This CDR3 region has 14 residues. The V gene's germline CDR1 is LNHDA and CDR2 SQIVND (reference sequence). Deletions cut 1 base from V and 7 bases from J, with 11 bases between.